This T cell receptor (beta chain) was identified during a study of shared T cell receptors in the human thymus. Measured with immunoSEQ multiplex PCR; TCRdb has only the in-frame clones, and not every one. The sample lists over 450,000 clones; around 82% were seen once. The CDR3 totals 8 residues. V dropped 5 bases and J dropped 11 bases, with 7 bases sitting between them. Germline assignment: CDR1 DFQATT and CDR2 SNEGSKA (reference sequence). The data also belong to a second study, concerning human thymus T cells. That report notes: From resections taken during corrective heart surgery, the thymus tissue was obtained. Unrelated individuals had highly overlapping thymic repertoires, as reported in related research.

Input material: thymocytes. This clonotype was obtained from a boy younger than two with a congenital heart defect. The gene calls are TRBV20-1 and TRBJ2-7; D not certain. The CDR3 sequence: CSAGPEYF. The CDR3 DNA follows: TGCAGTGCTGGGCCGGAGTACTTC.